This T cell receptor beta chain was captured in a study of T-cell reconstitution after alpha-beta-depleted transplantation in children. The CDR3 loop spans 18 amino acids. Germline CDR1 and CDR2: MGHDK and SYGVNS. V shed 3 bases and J shed 0 bases, with 18 bases lying between them. Unique molecular identifiers tagged the TCRbeta library. MiXCR was run by TCRdb on the PCR reads, yielding one entry per CDR3 protein. The sample records some 400,000 distinct CDR3 sequences, around 21% being singletons. Sequenced here: PBMCs from the stem cell graft donor, sampled from the stem cell graft. This chain joins TRBV25-1 and TRBJ2-4; TRBD2 might be the D (7 bases). The sequence derives from a human donor who donated a stem cell graft to a child with acute myeloid leukemia. The CDR3 here is CASSDPSGGQLAKNIQYF. The CDR3 coding sequence is TGTGCCAGCAGTGATCCCTCGGGAGGACAGCTAGCCAAAAACATTCAGTACTTC.